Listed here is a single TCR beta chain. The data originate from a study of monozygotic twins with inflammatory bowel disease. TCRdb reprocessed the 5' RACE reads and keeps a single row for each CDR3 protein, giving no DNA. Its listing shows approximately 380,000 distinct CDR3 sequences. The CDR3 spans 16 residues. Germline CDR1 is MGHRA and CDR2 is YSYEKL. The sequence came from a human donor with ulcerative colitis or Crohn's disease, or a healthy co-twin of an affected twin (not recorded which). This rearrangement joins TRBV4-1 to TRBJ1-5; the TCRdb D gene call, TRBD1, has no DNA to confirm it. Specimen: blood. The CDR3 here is CASSQDWTGGNQPQHF.